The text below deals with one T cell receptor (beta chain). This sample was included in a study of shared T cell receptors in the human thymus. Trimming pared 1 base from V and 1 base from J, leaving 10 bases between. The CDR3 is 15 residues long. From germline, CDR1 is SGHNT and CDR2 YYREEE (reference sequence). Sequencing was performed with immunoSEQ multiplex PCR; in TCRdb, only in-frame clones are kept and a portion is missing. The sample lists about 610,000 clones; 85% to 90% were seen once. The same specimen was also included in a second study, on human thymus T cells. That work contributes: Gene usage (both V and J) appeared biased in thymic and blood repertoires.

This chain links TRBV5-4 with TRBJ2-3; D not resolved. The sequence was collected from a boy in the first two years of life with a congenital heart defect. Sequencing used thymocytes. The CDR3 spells CASSLTVGGTDTQYF. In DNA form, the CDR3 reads TGTGCCAGCAGCTTGACAGTGGGTGGCACAGATACGCAGTATTTT.